The present entry profiles one TCR beta chain with its context. Germline V gene sequence: CDR1 SGHRS, CDR2 YFSETQ. The CDR3 sequence is 17 residues long. With V trimmed by 2 bases and J by 0 bases, 5 bases remained unmatched. This specimen belongs to a study of T cell changes during pregnancy in multiple sclerosis. Method: immunoSEQ multiplex PCR; TCRdb's copy keeps in-frame clones and lacks some. The data contain tens of thousands of clones, around 88% of them singletons. The sequences come from CD4+ T cells from peripheral blood mononuclear cells, collected in the first trimester of pregnancy. The receptor was isolated from a female donor in good health, enrolled as a control in a pregnancy study. This chain connects TRBV5-1 to TRBJ2-6; 7 bases align to TRBD1. The CDR3 sequence is CASSLGGGPSGANVLTF. In DNA, the CDR3 is TGCGCCAGCAGCTTAGGGGGCGGCCCCTCTGGGGCCAACGTCCTGACTTTC. The variable domain in full, completed from reference TRBV5-1 and TRBJ2-6, reads KAGVTQTPRYLIKTRGQQVTLSCSPISGHRSVSWYQQTPGQGLQFLFEYFSETQRNKGNFPGRFSGRQFSNSRSEMNVSTLELGDSALYLCASSLGGGPSGANVLTFGAGSRLTVL.